This TCR beta chain is drawn from a study of T cells in localized non-small cell lung cancer. Using immunoSEQ multiplex PCR, the repertoire was profiled, and TCRdb retains in-frame clones only, with some absent. This table holds about 24,000 clones, roughly 90% found once. Whole-study findings and limits: Heterogeneity remains possible, as sequencing covered one tumor region only. Turning up in adjacent lung were a median around 60 of the top 100 tumor clones. Uninvolved neighboring lung showed the greatest T cell clonality, exceeding tumor. Higher blood T cell density tracked longer overall survival.

The CDR3 totals 13 residues. The germline gives CDR1 SGHRS, CDR2 YFSETQ. Trimming removed 1 base from V and 0 bases from J, with 4 bases in between. Notes on this clone: Antigen: not known.

The chain carries TRBV5-1 and TRBJ2-5, with D unclear. The origin of this receptor is a male donor older than 55 with stage I squamous cell lung carcinoma. Source: peripheral blood, taken before any cancer treatment. The DNA of the CDR3 is TGCGCCAGCAGCTTGAAGTACCAAGAGACCCAGTACTTC. Translated, it gives CASSLKYQETQYF.